The table lists the clone carrying this T cell receptor beta chain with a few counts. No antigen is known for it. Using its own MiXCR run on the 5' RACE reads, TCRdb lists one record per CDR3 protein. The sample shows roughly 60,000 distinct CDR3 sequences, roughly 28% of them seen only once. The CDR3 has 15 residues. V was pared by 7 bases and J by 2 bases, with 16 bases between. The germline V gene has CDR1 SEHNR and CDR2 FQNEAQ (reference sequence). General study findings and limits: Larger-cohort validation covered only one TCR beta V-J rearrangement.

The sorted Tregs were CD4+CD25+CD127-/low cells. The gene calls are TRBV7-9 and TRBJ2-3; D remains ambiguous. The receptor was derived from a female donor with breast cancer. The sequenced material came from tumor-infiltrating Tregs sorted from the breast tumor. The CDR3 bases are TGTGCCAGCACCCCAAGGGCCGCCAACACAGATACGCAGTATTTT. This codes for CASTPRAANTDTQYF.